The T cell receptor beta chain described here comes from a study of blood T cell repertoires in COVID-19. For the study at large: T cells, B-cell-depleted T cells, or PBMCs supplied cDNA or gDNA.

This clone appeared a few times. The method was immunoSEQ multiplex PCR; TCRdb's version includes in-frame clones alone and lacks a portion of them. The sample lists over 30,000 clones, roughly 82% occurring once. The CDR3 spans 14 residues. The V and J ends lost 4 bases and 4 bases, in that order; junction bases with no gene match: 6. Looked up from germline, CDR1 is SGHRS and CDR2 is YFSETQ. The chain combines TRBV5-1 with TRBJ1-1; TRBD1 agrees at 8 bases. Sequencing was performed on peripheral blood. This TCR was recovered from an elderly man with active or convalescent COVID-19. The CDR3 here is CASSIQGGSTEAFF. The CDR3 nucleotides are TGCGCCAGCAGCATACAGGGGGGGTCCACTGAAGCTTTCTTT.